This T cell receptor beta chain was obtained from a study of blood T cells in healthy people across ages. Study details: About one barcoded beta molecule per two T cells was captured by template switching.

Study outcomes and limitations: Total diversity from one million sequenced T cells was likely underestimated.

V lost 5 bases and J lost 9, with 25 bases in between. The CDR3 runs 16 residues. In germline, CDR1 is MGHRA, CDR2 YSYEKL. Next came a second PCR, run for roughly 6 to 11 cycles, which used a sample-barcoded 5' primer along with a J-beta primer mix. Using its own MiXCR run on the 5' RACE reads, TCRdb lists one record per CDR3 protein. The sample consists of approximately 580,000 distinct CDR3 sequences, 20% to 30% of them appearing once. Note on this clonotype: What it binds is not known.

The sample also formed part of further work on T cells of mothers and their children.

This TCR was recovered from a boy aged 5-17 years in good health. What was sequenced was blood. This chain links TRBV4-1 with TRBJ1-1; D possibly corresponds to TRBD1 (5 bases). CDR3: CASSEIINAGTEKAFF. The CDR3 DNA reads TGCGCCAGCAGCGAAATTATTAACGCCGGGACCGAGAAAGCTTTCTTT.